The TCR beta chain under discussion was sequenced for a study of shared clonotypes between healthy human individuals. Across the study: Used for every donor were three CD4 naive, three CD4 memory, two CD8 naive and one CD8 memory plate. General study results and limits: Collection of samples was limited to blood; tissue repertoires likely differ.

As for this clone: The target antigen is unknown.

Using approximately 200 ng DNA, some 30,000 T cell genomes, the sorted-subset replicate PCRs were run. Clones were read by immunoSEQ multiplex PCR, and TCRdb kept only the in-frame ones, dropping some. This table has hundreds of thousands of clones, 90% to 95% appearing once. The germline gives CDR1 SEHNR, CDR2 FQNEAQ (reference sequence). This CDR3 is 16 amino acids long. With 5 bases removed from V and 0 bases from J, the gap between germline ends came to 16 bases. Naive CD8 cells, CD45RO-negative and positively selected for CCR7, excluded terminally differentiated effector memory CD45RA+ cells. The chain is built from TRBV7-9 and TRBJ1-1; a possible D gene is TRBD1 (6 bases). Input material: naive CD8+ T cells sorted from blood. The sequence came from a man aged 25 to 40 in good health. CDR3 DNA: TGTGCCAGCAGCCCCCAGACAGGTTTAATGAACACTGAAGCTTTCTTT. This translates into CASSPQTGLMNTEAFF.